Listed here are 11 T cell receptor beta chains from one sample, sequenced in a study of cytomegalovirus exposure and HLA in healthy donors. A multiplex PCR was run with 60 Vbeta primers and 13 Jbeta primers. Profiling relied on immunoSEQ multiplex PCR, and the TCRdb table lists in-frame clones only, not all of them. The sample holds about 170,000 clones, around 74% seen once. What was sequenced was PBMCs. Receptor source: a female donor in good health and CMV-seronegative.

The chain links TRBV6-4 to TRBJ1-2, with 7 bases lining up with TRBD1. The CDR3 is 13 amino acids. Germline assignment: CDR1 MRHNA and CDR2 SNTAGT. Germline trimming cut 6 bases from V and 3 bases from J; bases unmatched to any gene: 4. The CDR3 nucleotides are TGTGCCAGCAGACCGGGACAGTACTATGGCTACACCTTC. Translated, it gives CASRPGQYYGYTF.

This chain joins TRBV4-1 and TRBJ2-5; TRBD2 agrees at 10 bases. Germline trimming cut 0 bases from V and 4 bases from J; bases unmatched to any gene: 17. CDR1 and CDR2 from the germline V gene are MGHRA and YSYEKL. The CDR3 sequence is 20 residues long. The CDR3 protein is CASSQDRGLAGEGTGETQYF. DNA for the CDR3: TGCGCCAGCAGCCAAGATCGCGGCCTAGCGGGAGAGGGTACCGGAGAGACCCAGTACTTC.

This chain connects TRBV28 to TRBJ2-2, with 14 bases aligning to TRBD2. The CDR3 has 19 amino acids. V trimming: 5 bases; J trimming: 5 bases; junction bases outside the gene matches: 13. Germline V gene sequence: CDR1 MDHEN, CDR2 SYDVKM. The CDR3 coding sequence is TGTGCCAGCAGTGGGCCTTTCGGGACTAGCGGGGGCGGGACCGGGGAGCTGTTTTTT. Its protein product is CASSGPFGTSGGGTGELFF.

This clone has a single count. The genes are TRBV4-1 and TRBJ1-5, with TRBD1 as a possible D gene (6 bases). V was trimmed by 0 bases and J by 1 base, leaving 10 bases between them. CDR1 is MGHRA and CDR2 is YSYEKL in the germline V gene. CDR3 length equals 16 residues. The CDR3 here is CASSQDEGVSNQPQHF. The CDR3 bases are TGCGCCAGCAGCCAAGATGAGGGGGTAAGCAATCAGCCCCAGCATTTT.

The rearrangement links TRBV5-5 to TRBJ1-2, with a weak D call TRBD1 (5 bases). The CDR3 runs to 15 residues. Germline loops: CDR1 SGHKS, CDR2 YYEKEE (reference sequence). V was shortened by 5 bases and J by 4 bases, with 18 bases between the two germline ends. Here the CDR3 reads CASRTLADRAYGYTF. CDR3 nucleotide sequence: TGTGCCAGCAGAACTCTGGCCGACAGAGCCTATGGCTACACCTTC.

The chain is built from TRBV28 and TRBJ1-4; 8 bases align to TRBD1. V lost 4 bases to trimming and J lost 8 bases; unmatched junction nucleotides: 3. Germline-derived CDR1 and CDR2 are MDHEN and SYDVKM. This CDR3 comprises 13 residues. The CDR3 region is CASSSRTGEKLFF. The CDR3 bases are TGTGCCAGCAGTTCCCGGACAGGGGAAAAACTGTTTTTT.

The rearrangement joins TRBV19 to TRBJ1-5, with 7 bases fitting TRBD1. This CDR3 has 12 amino acids. Germline lookup yields CDR1 LNHDA and CDR2 SQIVND (reference sequence). The V and J ends lost 10 bases and 3 bases, in that order; junction bases with no gene match: 3. The CDR3 is CATTGTNQPQHF. In nucleotides, the CDR3 is TGTGCCACGACAGGGACCAATCAGCCCCAGCATTTT. The whole variable domain, remainder taken from reference TRBV19 and TRBJ1-5, is DGGITQSPKYLFRKEGQNVTLSCEQNLNHDAMYWYRQDPGQGLRLIYYSQIVNDFQKGDIAEGYSVSREKKESFPLTVTSAQKNPTAFYLCATTGTNQPQHFGDGTRLSIL.

Points on this clone: A junction end diverges from the germline sequence, so it may reflect a read error. The V call is TRBV7-9, the J call TRBJ2-2; D remains ambiguous. The CDR3 sequence is 12 residues long. Per germline, CDR1 SEHNR and CDR2 FQNEAQ (reference sequence). CDR3 region: CSSSFSTGELFF. In DNA form, the CDR3 reads TGTTCCAGCAGCTTTAGCACCGGGGAGCTGTTTTTT.

The rearrangement uses TRBV7-9 and TRBJ1-1, with TRBD1 matching over 7 bases. The CDR3 runs 18 residues. J was trimmed by 1 base and V by 5 bases; bases with no gene match: 16. Germline V lookup: CDR1 SEHNR, CDR2 FQNEAQ (reference sequence). The CDR3 DNA reads TGTGCCAGCAGCCCAAAAGAGGGCAGGGGGAGTGAGAACACTGAAGCTTTCTTT. This translates into CASSPKEGRGSENTEAFF.

The chain combines TRBV19 with TRBJ1-1; D is perhaps TRBD1 (6 bases). V was pared by 5 bases and J by 1 base, with 8 bases between. CDR3 length equals 13 residues. The germline gives CDR1 LNHDA, CDR2 SQIVND (reference sequence). The CDR3 protein is CASSVQGNTEAFF. The CDR3 DNA follows: TGTGCCAGTAGTGTACAGGGGAACACTGAAGCTTTCTTT.

This clone was seen a few times. This chain joins TRBV7-9 and TRBJ1-2, with 9 nucleotides matching TRBD1. Germline CDR1 and CDR2: SEHNR and FQNEAQ (reference sequence). The CDR3 totals 14 residues. Trimming removed 4 bases from V and 3 bases from J; junction bases left unmatched: 3. The CDR3 region has the DNA TGTGCCAGCAGCTCTGACAGGGGGGACTATGGCTACACCTTC. It is translated as CASSSDRGDYGYTF.